This entry concerns a single T cell receptor (beta chain). The antigen it binds to is not known. No base qualities exist here, and no much larger clone lies one base off it. These data are taken from a study of graft-versus-host responses after intestinal transplantation (TCRdb year 2021). Context from the whole study: The transplants that recipients received were multivisceral, liver-intestinal, or isolated intestinal. Donor T cell macrochimerism was defined as a peak of at least 4% donor T cells among recipient peripheral blood mononuclear cells. To identify alloreactive clones, pre-transplant mixed lymphocyte reaction products were sequenced and compared with unstimulated pre-transplant donor and recipient T cells. A cohort of some 24 intestinal transplant recipients, including one retransplant, was enrolled, and a few patients lacking pretransplant specimens were excluded. Samples from a few later patients were sequenced in-house on an Illumina MiSeq with MiXCR processing rather than by the commercial service. Every recipient was given anti-thymocyte globulin induction, followed by approximately 3 years of maintenance tacrolimus and steroids. After intestinal transplantation, graft-versus-host and host-versus-graft alloreactive T cell clones were followed in the graft, circulation and bone marrow using bulk TCR-beta CDR3 sequencing.

The CDR3 spans 11 residues, from the cysteine through the phenylalanine. Of all the DNA, just the CDR3 is kept, 33 bases in frame from base 1. V is clipped by 2 bases and J by 3 bases, and the sequence between their germline boundaries is 2 bases long. As encoded in the germline V gene, CDR1 is SQVTM while CDR2 is ANQGSEA. Results the study describes overall, beyond this receptor: Early after transplant, declines in HvG clones were associated with peak levels of circulating GvH clones. In patients with donor T cell macrochimerism, the allografts had high GvH to HvG T cell clonal ratios. The conclusions were limited by the relatively low number and heterogeneity of the intestinal transplant patients. GvH clones were found in recipient bone marrow, and some of the GvH clones appeared earlier in ileal mucosa or blood, which is consistent with an intestinal mucosal origin.

Intraepithelial and lamina propria lymphocytes were isolated from graft specimens using dithiothreitol, EDTA incubations and collagenase D digestion. Bulk TCR-beta sequencing was performed on serial intestinal graft biopsy specimens collected as late as 600 days after transplant. The library relied on the immunoSEQ multiplex PCR assay. For most patients, high-throughput TCR-beta CDR3 sequencing of genomic DNA was performed by Adaptive Biotechnologies. The paper's processing steps were these. Adaptive's ImmunoSEQ software was the source of the TCR sequencing data for 15 to 20 patients, while a few other patients were processed with MiXCR and VDJtools. Because the origin of CDR3 nucleotide sequences shared between donor and recipient could not be assigned, those sequences were removed. Alloreactive clones required at least 2-fold expansion over unstimulated cells and minimum CFSE-low frequency of 0.002% (template counts) or 0.001% (read counts). Clones detected in sequenced pre-transplant spleen, lymph node, or MLR CFSE-low populations of the donor or recipient were defined as mappable. The cumulative frequency of alloreactive clones was calculated as a percentage of all sequences, weighted by copy number. This is the immuneACCESS table as TCRdb keeps it, with only in-frame sequences that have V and J called. A part of the clones is gone; compared with another copy, unresolved V genes explain less than half, and the rest is unexplained. The V and J calls and the clone size are those of that table, but D and trimming were determined from the DNA. The sample table contains roughly 15,000 clones; only one count was recorded for roughly 80% of them. Roughly 18% of the sample comes from the top ten.

The chain is encoded by TRBV29-1 joined to TRBJ2-1; a confident D gene designation cannot be given. The source material was ileum tissue, sampled 104 days after intestinal transplant. The sequence was collected from a human patient who received an intestinal transplant, so some T cells may come from the graft donor. The sequenced DNA is TGCAGCGTTGAAATCTACAATGAGCAGTTCTTC. Its amino acids are CSVEIYNEQFF.